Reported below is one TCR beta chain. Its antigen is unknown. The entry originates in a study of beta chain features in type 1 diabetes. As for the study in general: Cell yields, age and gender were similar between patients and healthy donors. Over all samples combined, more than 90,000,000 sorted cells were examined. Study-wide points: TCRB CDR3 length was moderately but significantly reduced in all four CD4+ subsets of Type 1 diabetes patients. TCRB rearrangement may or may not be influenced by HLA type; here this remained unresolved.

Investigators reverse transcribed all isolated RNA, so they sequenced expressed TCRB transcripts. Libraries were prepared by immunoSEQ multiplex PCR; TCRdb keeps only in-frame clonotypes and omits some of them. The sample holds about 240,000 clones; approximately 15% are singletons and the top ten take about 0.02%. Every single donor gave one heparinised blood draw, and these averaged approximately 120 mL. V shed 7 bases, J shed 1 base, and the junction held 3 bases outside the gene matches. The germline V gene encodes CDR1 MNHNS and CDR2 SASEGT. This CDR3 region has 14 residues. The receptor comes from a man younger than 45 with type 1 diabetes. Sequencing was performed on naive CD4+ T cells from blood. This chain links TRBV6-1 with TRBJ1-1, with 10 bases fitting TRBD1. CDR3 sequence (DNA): TGTGCCAGCATTAGGGACAGGGGGAACACTGAAGCTTTCTTT. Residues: CASIRDRGNTEAFF.